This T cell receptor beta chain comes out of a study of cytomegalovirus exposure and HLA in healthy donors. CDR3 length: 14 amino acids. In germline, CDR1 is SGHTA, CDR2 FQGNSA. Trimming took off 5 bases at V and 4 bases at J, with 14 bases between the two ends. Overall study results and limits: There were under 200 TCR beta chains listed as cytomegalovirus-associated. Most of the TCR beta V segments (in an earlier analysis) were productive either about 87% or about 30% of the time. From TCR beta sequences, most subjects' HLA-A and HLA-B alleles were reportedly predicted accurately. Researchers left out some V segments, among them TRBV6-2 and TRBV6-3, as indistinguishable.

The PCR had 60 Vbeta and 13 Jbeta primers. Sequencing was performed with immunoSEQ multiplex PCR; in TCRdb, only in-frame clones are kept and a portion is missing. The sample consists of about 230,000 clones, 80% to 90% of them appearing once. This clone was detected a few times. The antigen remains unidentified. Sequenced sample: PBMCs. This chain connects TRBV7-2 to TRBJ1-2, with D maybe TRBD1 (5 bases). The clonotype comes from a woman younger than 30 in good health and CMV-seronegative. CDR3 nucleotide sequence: TGTGCCAGCAGCCCCGGGGGTGGGTTCTATGGCTACACCTTC. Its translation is CASSPGGGFYGYTF.